Shown below are 20 T cell receptor beta chains from a single sample sequenced in a study of CD4 T cells in relation to SARS-CoV-2 and coronaviruses. Clones were sequenced by immunoSEQ multiplex PCR, and TCRdb holds only the in-frame ones, with some missing. The repertoire holds 30,000 to 45,000 clones, around 87% seen once, with roughly a tenth in the top ten. The sequenced sample was memory CD4+ T cells from PBMCs. These receptors originate from an adult with COVID-19.

The CDR3 coding sequence is TGTGCCAGCAGCGTGAGTCCCGGGACTCCCGAGACCCAGTACTTC. Translating it yields CASSVSPGTPETQYF. The chain combines TRBV9 with TRBJ2-5; D is perhaps TRBD2 (6 bases). The CDR3 is made up of 15 amino acids. Germline V lookup: CDR1 SGDLS, CDR2 YYNGEE. With 2 bases removed from V and 5 bases from J, the gap between germline ends came to 16 bases.

V and J are TRBV7-9 and TRBJ2-3; D is perhaps TRBD1 or TRBD2 (6 bases each). The germline V gene encodes CDR1 SEHNR and CDR2 FQNEAQ (reference sequence). The CDR3 has 15 amino acids. V lost 5 bases and J lost 5, with 17 bases in between. In nucleotides, the CDR3 is TGTGCCAGCAGCCAACTTGGGGGGCGCGAAGATACGCAGTATTTT. It specifies CASSQLGGREDTQYF.

This clone was observed once. The chain couples TRBV4-3 to TRBJ2-3, with 7 bases fitting TRBD1. Germline CDR1 and CDR2: LGHNA and YSLEER. V trimming: 4 bases; J trimming: 5 bases; junction bases outside the gene matches: 9. The CDR3 has 15 amino acids. The CDR3 loop reads CASSLYRGNKDTQYF. For the CDR3, the DNA is TGCGCCAGCAGCCTATACAGGGGCAACAAAGATACGCAGTATTTT.

The rearrangement joins TRBV9 to TRBJ2-6, with a possible D match to TRBD2 (7 bases). Germline V gene sequence: CDR1 SGDLS, CDR2 YYNGEE. The CDR3 runs to 17 residues. Trimming stripped 0 bases from V and 4 bases from J, with 14 bases between. The CDR3 DNA sequence: TGTGCCAGCAGCGTAGCCCCCGGGGGGCTCGGGGCCAACGTCCTGACTTTC. Translating it yields CASSVAPGGLGANVLTF. Looking up the rest from reference TRBV9 and TRBJ2-6 gives the full variable domain: DSGVTQTPKHLITATGQRVTLRCSPRSGDLSVYWYQQSLDQGLQFLIQYYNGEERAKGNILERFSAQQFPDLHSELNLSSLELGDSALYFCASSVAPGGLGANVLTFGAGSRLTVL.

The V gene is TRBV7-2, the J gene TRBJ2-6, with D possibly being TRBD1 or TRBD2 (7 bases each). The CDR3 has 15 residues. Germline loops: CDR1 SGHTA, CDR2 FQGNSA. The V and J ends lost 5 bases and 3 bases respectively, with 11 bases between them. The CDR3 region has the DNA TGTGCCAGCAGCCAGGGGGGGCTTGGGGCCAACGTCCTGACTTTC. This sequence encodes CASSQGGLGANVLTF.

J is TRBJ1-2 and V is TRBV5-1; TRBD1 might be the D (5 bases). Trimming left V 0 bases short and J 7 bases short, with 13 bases between. CDR1 and CDR2 from the germline V gene are SGHRS and YFSETQ. The length of the CDR3 is 14 residues. CDR3 loop: CASSLGGAQAGYTF. CDR3 sequence (DNA): TGCGCCAGCAGCTTGGGTGGGGCCCAGGCTGGCTACACCTTC.

V and J are TRBV28 and TRBJ2-7, with 8 bases aligning to TRBD1. The CDR3 length is 17 residues. Per the germline V gene, CDR1 is MDHEN and CDR2 is SYDVKM. J gave up 5 bases and V 8 bases, and 20 bases lay outside the gene matches. CDR3 in DNA: TGTGCCAGCCCGGCAGGGGGCTGGGCCCAACCCCCGGACGAGCAGTACTTC. Amino acid sequence: CASPAGGWAQPPDEQYF.

The chain couples TRBV11-3 to TRBJ2-5; TRBD1 matches at 7 bases. The CDR3 spans 16 residues. CDR1 is SGHNT, CDR2 YENEEA, per germline. The J segment lost 5 bases and the V segment lost 4 bases, leaving 13 bases of the junction unmatched. The CDR3 here is CASSSRGKAGSETQYF. In DNA, the CDR3 is TGTGCCAGCAGCTCCAGGGGGAAGGCGGGCAGTGAGACCCAGTACTTC.

This chain connects TRBV7-2 to TRBJ1-2, with no clear D. CDR3 length: 13 residues. Trimming removed 1 base from V and 3 bases from J, with 6 bases in between. The germline V gene has CDR1 SGHTA and CDR2 FQGNSA. The CDR3 reads CASSLDGDYGYTF. Here the CDR3 DNA reads TGTGCCAGCAGCTTAGATGGAGACTATGGCTACACCTTC.

V and J are TRBV28 and TRBJ1-2; D gene uncertain. Trimming cost V 6 bases and J 4 bases, with 9 bases left between them. Germline V CDR1 and CDR2: MDHEN, SYDVKM. This CDR3 region has 12 residues. CDR3 sequence: CASSRPLYGYTF. The CDR3 DNA sequence: TGTGCCAGCAGCCGACCCCTCTATGGCTACACCTTC.

This chain connects TRBV20-1 to TRBJ1-1, with TRBD1 matching over 11 bases. Germline CDR1 DFQATT, CDR2 SNEGSKA (reference sequence). CDR3 length: 11 amino acids. CDR3 residues: CRGTGGVLAFF. The CDR3 DNA is TGCAGGGGGACAGGGGGAGTGCTCGCTTTCTTT.

The V call is TRBV15, the J call TRBJ2-3; D not certain. Trimming took 0 bases from V and 5 from J, leaving 12 bases between them. This CDR3 has 15 amino acids. Germline values: CDR1 LNHNV, CDR2 YYDKDF (reference sequence). CDR3 nucleotide sequence: TGTGCCACCAGCAGAGACCAAACCGTCGGAGATACGCAGTATTTT. It is translated as CATSRDQTVGDTQYF.

This sequence joins TRBV6-2 or TRBV6-3 and TRBJ1-2, with 8 bases that match TRBD1. This CDR3 region has 15 residues. J was trimmed by 0 bases and V by 4 bases; bases with no gene match: 4. The germline V gene has CDR1 MNHEY and CDR2 SVGEGT. The CDR3 nucleotides read TGTGCCAGCAGTTCACCAGGGGGCACTAACTATGGCTACACCTTC. Translation gives CASSSPGGTNYGYTF.

The V gene is TRBV2, the J gene TRBJ1-3; D is possibly TRBD1 (6 bases). The germline V gene encodes CDR1 SNHLY and CDR2 FYNNEI. V dropped 0 bases and J dropped 7 bases, with 7 bases sitting between them. The CDR3 consists of 13 residues. CDR3 DNA sequence: TGTGCCAGCAGTGAAGCGGGGGGCAACACCATATATTTT. Its protein product is CASSEAGGNTIYF. The entire variable domain, with the rest obtained from reference TRBV2 and TRBJ1-3, is as follows: EPEVTQTPSHQVTQMGQEVILRCVPISNHLYFYWYRQILGQKVEFLVSFYNNEISEKSEIFDDQFSVERPDGSNFTLKIRSTKLEDSAMYFCASSEAGGNTIYFGEGSWLTVV.

This clone was counted only a few times. The CDR3 DNA follows: TGCGCCAGCAGTACCACAGTCGGGTCCTACAATGAGCAGTTCTTC. Encoded protein: CASSTTVGSYNEQFF. The V call is TRBV10-1, the J call TRBJ2-1; no firm D call. V lost 5 bases and J 1 base, leaving 12 bases between the germline ends. Germline V gene sequence: CDR1 WNHNN, CDR2 SYGVQD (reference sequence). CDR3 length: 15 residues.

The CDR3: CASTRPGQRENGYTF. The CDR3 DNA is TGTGCCAGTACTCGTCCGGGACAGAGGGAGAATGGCTACACCTTC. The chain links TRBV19 to TRBJ1-2, with 7 bases fitting TRBD1. Trimming cost V 7 bases and J 6 bases; bases outside gene matches: 14. Germline V gene sequence: CDR1 LNHDA, CDR2 SQIVND (reference sequence). The CDR3 covers 15 residues.

The V gene is TRBV28, the J gene TRBJ2-5; possibly TRBD1 for D (6 bases). V was pared by 7 bases and J by 5 bases, with 17 bases between. The CDR3 has 14 amino acids. Germline values: CDR1 MDHEN, CDR2 SYDVKM. CDR3 coding DNA: TGTGCCAGCAAATTACAGGGCGCCCGGGAGACCCAGTACTTC. Translating it yields CASKLQGARETQYF.

This clone was recorded a few times. The chain couples TRBV7-8 to TRBJ1-1; possibly TRBD1 for D (5 bases). The CDR3 spans 15 residues. Germline V gives CDR1 SGHVS, CDR2 FQNEAQ. V was shortened by 5 bases and J by 4 bases, with 17 bases between the two germline ends. CDR3 sequence (DNA): TGTGCCAGCAGCAGAAGACAGACTCGTGCCACTGAAGCTTTCTTT. Protein product: CASSRRQTRATEAFF.

The chain couples TRBV10-3 to TRBJ2-3; 7 nucleotides agree with TRBD1. Germline lookup yields CDR1 ENHRY and CDR2 SYGVKD. CDR3 length: 14 residues. The J segment lost 4 bases and the V segment lost 6 bases, leaving 7 bases of the junction unmatched. The CDR3 loop is CAISEGQSADTQYF. CDR3 sequence (DNA): TGTGCCATCAGCGAGGGACAGTCGGCAGATACGCAGTATTTT.

The chain combines TRBV6-5 with TRBJ2-7; the match to TRBD2 covers 13 bases. Germline-derived CDR1 and CDR2 are MNHEY and SVGAGI. The trim removed 6 bases at V and 4 bases at J, leaving 0 bases unmatched. The CDR3 totals 13 residues. The CDR3 DNA is TGTGCCAGCAGGACTAGCGGGGGGTACGAGCAGTACTTC. Translating it yields CASRTSGGYEQYF.